A selection of T cell receptor beta chains follows, all from one sample in a study of T cells in localized non-small cell lung cancer. Libraries were prepared by immunoSEQ multiplex PCR; TCRdb keeps only in-frame clonotypes and omits some of them. The data hold 860 or so clones, with about 20% observed a single time. Sequencing used normal lung tissue next to the tumor, obtained before any cancer treatment. These receptors all come from a man aged 40 to 69 with stage III lung adenocarcinoma. CDR3s include the opening cysteine and the closing phenylalanine or tryptophan. The order of the fields is D gene, V gene, clone size, J gene, CDR3 protein, CDR3 DNA. A D gene is named only where the DNA matches it firmly. Clone sizes are given selectively: once, few, many, or a class where the clone is expanded.

>NA|TRBV6-8|medium-sized|TRBJ1-6
CASSAGPYNSPLHF
TGTGCCAGCTCAGCCGGGCCATATAATTCACCCCTCCACTTT
>NA|TRBV6-8|medium-sized|TRBJ2-7
CASSPPPFWTSSGEQYF
TGTGCCAGCAGTCCCCCCCCTTTCTGGACCTCTTCGGGCGAGCAGTACTTC
>NA|TRBV6-8|large|TRBJ2-7
CATPQDSYEQYF
TGTGCCACCCCACAGGATTCCTACGAGCAGTACTTC
>NA|TRBV30|few|TRBJ1-2
CAWSVVTDYGYTF
TGTGCCTGGAGTGTAGTGACGGACTATGGCTACACCTTC
>NA|TRBV6-8|NA|TRBJ1-6
CASQSSYNSPLHF
TGTGCCAGCCAGAGCTCCTATAATTCACCCCTCCACTTT
>TRBD1|TRBV11-3|NA|TRBJ2-2
CASSSFPNDRAAGELFF
TGTGCCAGCAGCTCCTTTCCAAACGACAGGGCGGCCGGGGAGCTGTTTTTT
>NA|TRBV30|NA|TRBJ1-2
CAWSVLGWGGYGYTF
TGTGCCTGGAGTGTACTCGGTTGGGGAGGATATGGCTACACCTTC
>NA|TRBV30|NA|TRBJ1-2
CAWRKDTYGYTF
TGTGCCTGGAGAAAAGACACCTATGGCTACACCTTC
>NA|TRBV7-2|few|TRBJ1-1
CASSFSGYTEAFF
TGTGCCAGCAGCTTTTCAGGCTACACTGAAGCTTTCTTT
>NA|TRBV6-8|medium-sized|TRBJ2-5
CASSHRGATQYF
TGTGCCAGCAGTCACCGAGGGGCGACCCAGTACTTC
>NA|TRBV6-8|few|TRBJ1-5
CASSYRGAGSNQPQHF
TGTGCCAGCAGTTACCGTGGGGCTGGAAGCAATCAGCCCCAGCATTTT
>NA|TRBV11-3|few|TRBJ1-2
CASSLEVVIKGYTF
TGTGCCAGCAGCTTAGAGGTAGTAATAAAAGGCTACACCTTC
>NA|TRBV6-8|NA|TRBJ2-5
CAAGGTEQETQYF
TGTGCAGCAGGCGGGACAGAACAAGAGACCCAGTACTTC
>NA|TRBV19|NA|TRBJ1-4
CASSWDKTNEKLFF
TGTGCCAGTAGCTGGGACAAAACTAATGAAAAACTGTTTTTT
>NA|TRBV11-3|large|TRBJ1-1
CASSKGRRGTEAFF
TGTGCCAGCAGCAAGGGACGACGAGGCACTGAAGCTTTCTTT
>NA|TRBV6-1|NA|TRBJ2-3
CASSEAIRQGHTQYF
TGTGCCAGCAGTGAAGCGATCCGCCAGGGTCATACGCAGTATTTT
>NA|TRBV28|NA|TRBJ2-2
CASNLPLLRGRGTGELFF
TGTGCCAGCAACCTCCCTTTGTTAAGGGGGCGGGGCACCGGGGAGCTGTTTTTT
>NA|TRBV19|NA|TRBJ1-5
CASTTGHQGHQPQHF
TGTGCCAGTACTACGGGACACCAGGGGCATCAGCCCCAGCATTTT
>TRBD2|TRBV30|few|TRBJ2-7
CARRTSAKRRPSYEQYF
TGTGCCCGGAGGACTAGCGCCAAAAGACGACCCTCCTACGAGCAGTACTTC
>TRBD1|TRBV11-3|NA|TRBJ1-1
CASSSGQAKGNTEAFF
TGTGCCAGCAGCTCCGGACAGGCTAAGGGGAACACTGAAGCTTTCTTT
>NA|TRBV29-1|NA|TRBJ1-1
CSVGRMNTEAFF
TGCAGCGTTGGGCGCATGAACACTGAAGCTTTCTTT
>NA|TRBV18|NA|TRBJ2-7
CASSKDRSYEQYF
TGTGCCAGCTCAAAAGACAGATCCTACGAGCAGTACTTC
>NA|TRBV30|NA|TRBJ1-5
CAWSGSGQSGNQPQHF
TGTGCCTGGAGTGGCTCTGGGCAATCAGGCAATCAGCCCCAGCATTTT
>NA|TRBV19|NA|TRBJ2-3
CASSIGRSPSTDTQYF
TGTGCCAGTAGTATAGGGCGCAGCCCTAGCACAGATACGCAGTATTTT
>TRBD1|TRBV30|NA|TRBJ2-7
CACRDRHYEQYF
TGTGCCTGCCGGGACAGACACTACGAGCAGTACTTC
>NA|TRBV4-1|NA|TRBJ2-7
CASSQAGERYYEQYF
TGCGCCAGCAGCCAAGCGGGGGAACGTTACTACGAGCAGTACTTC
>NA|TRBV11-3|large|TRBJ1-5
CASSREEGGNQPQHF
TGTGCCAGCAGCCGTGAAGAGGGCGGCAATCAGCCCCAGCATTTT
>NA|TRBV10-2|NA|TRBJ2-1
CASSWRPPYNEQFF
TGCGCCAGCAGCTGGCGTCCTCCGTACAATGAGCAGTTCTTC
>TRBD2|TRBV11-3|NA|TRBJ2-1
CASSLVAGAYNEQFF
TGTGCCAGCAGCTTAGTAGCGGGGGCCTACAATGAGCAGTTCTTC
>NA|TRBV19|few|TRBJ1-4
CASSSRASGKLFF
TGTGCCAGTAGTTCCCGGGCCTCCGGAAAACTGTTTTTT
>TRBD2|TRBV30|few|TRBJ2-3
CVGTSGGISTDTQYF
TGTGTGGGGACTAGCGGGGGGATTAGCACAGATACGCAGTATTTT
>NA|TRBV9|large|TRBJ1-1
CASSERDVGASEAFF
TGTGCCAGCAGCGAGAGGGACGTAGGAGCCTCTGAAGCTTTCTTT
>TRBD1|TRBV19|NA|TRBJ2-3
CASSTPGQGGDTQYF
TGTGCCAGTAGTACGCCGGGACAGGGGGGAGATACGCAGTATTTT
>NA|TRBV6-8|few|TRBJ1-2
CASSSLSRYGYTF
TGTGCCAGCAGTTCCCTTTCGAGATATGGCTACACCTTC
>NA|TRBV30|few|TRBJ2-7
CAWSLMDHEQYF
TGTGCCTGGAGTTTAATGGATCACGAGCAGTACTTC
>NA|TRBV30|few|TRBJ2-3
CAWRTRGTDTQYF
TGTGCCTGGAGGACGCGGGGCACAGATACGCAGTATTTT
>NA|TRBV5-1|NA|TRBJ2-5
CASSLGGRAGETQYF
TGCGCCAGCAGCTTGGGAGGCAGGGCGGGGGAGACCCAGTACTTC
>NA|TRBV6-8|medium-sized|TRBJ2-3
CAISAGDLTDTQYF
TGTGCCATCAGTGCAGGGGACCTCACAGATACGCAGTATTTT
>NA|TRBV1|NA|TRBJ2-5
CASSQDRTDPQYQETQYF
TGCGCCAGCAGCCAAGATAGGACAGATCCTCAGTACCAAGAGACCCAGTACTTC
>TRBD2|TRBV11-3|few|TRBJ2-1
CASSLTSGRGRRNEQFF
TGTGCCAGCAGCCTCACTAGCGGGAGGGGACGGAGGAATGAGCAGTTCTTC
>TRBD2|TRBV6-1|few|TRBJ2-7
CASSEALTSGRGERYF
TGTGCCAGCAGTGAAGCTCTAACTAGCGGGAGAGGTGAGCGATACTTC
>TRBD1|TRBV5-1|few|TRBJ2-1
CASSRGTGTYNEQFF
TGCGCCAGCAGCAGGGGGACAGGTACCTACAATGAGCAGTTCTTC
>NA|TRBV7-5|few|TRBJ1-5
CASSLRQGSQPQHF
TGTGCCAGCAGCCTCCGACAGGGAAGTCAGCCCCAGCATTTT
>NA|TRBV30|NA|TRBJ1-2
CAWSRGANYGYTF
TGTGCCTGGAGCAGGGGTGCTAACTATGGCTACACCTTC
>TRBD1|TRBV6-8|few|TRBJ1-2
CASSYGQGDGYTF
TGTGCCAGCAGTTACGGACAGGGGGATGGCTACACCTTC
>NA|TRBV1|NA|TRBJ2-5
CASSPTGGQETQYF
TGCGCCAGCAGCCCTACAGGGGGACAAGAGACCCAGTACTTC
>TRBD2|TRBV11-3|NA|TRBJ2-3
CASSLVTSGGDTQYF
TGTGCCAGCAGCTTAGTGACTAGCGGGGGAGATACGCAGTATTTT
>NA|TRBV19|few|TRBJ2-3
CASSIGVSSTDTQYF
TGTGCCAGTAGTATAGGAGTTTCTAGCACAGATACGCAGTATTTT
>TRBD1|TRBV6-8|medium-sized|TRBJ2-3
CASSDRATDTQYF
TGTGCCAGCAGTGACAGGGCCACAGATACGCAGTATTTT
>NA|TRBV11-3|few|TRBJ2-1
CASSPVPRVGEQFF
TGTGCCAGCAGCCCCGTACCCAGGGTCGGTGAGCAGTTCTTC
>NA|TRBV11-3|few|TRBJ1-2
CASSLWGGDYGYTF
TGTGCCAGCAGCTTATGGGGAGGGGACTATGGCTACACCTTC
>NA|TRBV29-1|NA|TRBJ2-1
CSVEAFGGMGQFF
TGCAGCGTTGAGGCGTTTGGGGGAATGGGACAGTTCTTC
>NA|TRBV11-3|few|TRBJ2-1
CASSLSGPYNEQFF
TGTGCCAGCAGCTTGTCCGGGCCCTACAATGAGCAGTTCTTC
>NA|TRBV19|NA|TRBJ2-7
CASSVRTDSYEQYF
TGTGCCAGTAGTGTCCGGACAGACTCCTACGAGCAGTACTTC
>NA|TRBV9|few|TRBJ2-2
CASSVRGTGELFF
TGTGCCAGCAGCGTACGCGGGACCGGGGAGCTGTTTTTT
>NA|TRBV19|NA|TRBJ1-2
CASSMGIYGYTF
TGTGCCAGTAGTATGGGTATCTATGGCTACACCTTC
>TRBD1|TRBV19|NA|TRBJ2-3
CASGDRGTDTQYF
TGTGCCAGTGGAGACAGGGGCACAGATACGCAGTATTTT
>NA|TRBV6-7|few|TRBJ2-1
CASSYGGSPIYNEQFF
TGTGCCAGCAGTTACGGCGGGTCTCCAATCTACAATGAGCAGTTCTTC
>NA|TRBV6-8|NA|TRBJ2-7
CASSYGHSTYEQYF
TGTGCCAGCAGTTACGGGCATAGCACCTACGAGCAGTACTTC